Listed below are T cell receptor beta chains from one sample, sequenced in a study of hypomethylating agent response in myelodysplastic syndrome. The protocol was immunoSEQ multiplex PCR, while the TCRdb copy is restricted to in-frame clones and leaves out a portion. The sample includes approximately 3,100 clones, roughly 80% seen only once; the top ten take about 12%. This specimen was bone marrow, taken before or after starting hypomethylating agent treatment for myelodysplastic syndrome (not recorded which). These receptors originate from a human donor with myelodysplastic syndrome. CDR3s include the opening cysteine and the closing phenylalanine or tryptophan. The D gene is left open where the match is weak. Only some rows state a clone size, as once, few, many or a class for expanded clones.

-,TRBV27,TRBJ2-1,-,CASSFRGMNEQFF,TGTGCCAGCAGTTTCAGGGGAATGAATGAGCAGTTCTTC
-,TRBV7-9,TRBJ1-4,-,CASSLITSEKLFF,TGTGCCAGCAGCTTAATCACAAGCGAAAAACTGTTTTTT
-,TRBV5-4,TRBJ2-5,-,CASSLMFGGSFVGETQYF,TGTGCCAGCAGCTTGATGTTTGGGGGCTCGTTTGTAGGAGAGACCCAGTACTTC
-,TRBV9,TRBJ2-7,TRBD2,CASSPPEGLGSDEQYF,TGTGCCAGCAGCCCTCCGGAGGGACTAGGCAGCGACGAGCAGTACTTC
-,TRBV5-1,TRBJ2-7,-,CASSYEGPQYEQYF,TGCGCCAGCAGCTACGAGGGACCGCAATACGAGCAGTACTTC
-,TRBV2,TRBJ1-2,TRBD1,CASSREPGQGISDYGYTF,TGTGCCAGCAGTCGGGAACCGGGACAGGGGATATCCGACTATGGCTACACCTTC
-,TRBV5-1,TRBJ2-3,-,CASSFGGAPRGPDTQYF,TGCGCCAGCAGCTTTGGGGGGGCCCCCCGGGGCCCAGATACGCAGTATTTT
-,TRBV2,TRBJ1-2,TRBD1,CASREGTGFNYGYTF,TGTGCCAGCAGAGAAGGGACAGGGTTTAACTATGGCTACACCTTC
once,TRBV27,TRBJ2-7,-,CASSLSRTSGEQYF,TGTGCCAGCAGTTTATCTCGAACCTCGGGGGAGCAGTACTTC
-,TRBV30,TRBJ1-5,-,CAWSVKGNQPQHF,TGTGCCTGGAGTGTTAAGGGCAATCAGCCCCAGCATTTT
-,TRBV5-8,TRBJ1-1,TRBD1,CASSPTGALGTEAFF,TGTGCCAGCAGCCCGACAGGGGCCCTTGGGACTGAAGCTTTCTTT
-,TRBV6-5,TRBJ1-4,-,CASSYSTTGRGEKLFF,TGTGCCAGCAGTTACTCGACGACAGGTCGGGGGGAAAAACTGTTTTTT
-,TRBV4-1,TRBJ1-2,-,CASSQERVSYGYTF,TGCGCCAGCAGCCAAGAGAGGGTCAGCTATGGCTACACCTTC
-,TRBV19,TRBJ2-3,TRBD2,CASSIGTSRTDTQYF,TGTGCCAGTAGTATCGGGACTAGCCGCACAGATACGCAGTATTTT
once,TRBV5-4,TRBJ2-7,TRBD1,CASSRDRGYEQYF,TGTGCCAGCAGCCGGGACAGGGGCTACGAGCAGTACTTC
few,TRBV7-9,TRBJ2-2,-,CASSLSVNTGELFF,TGTGCCAGCAGCTTAAGTGTGAACACCGGGGAGCTGTTTTTT
once,TRBV7-9,TRBJ2-7,TRBD1,CASSPDRRSSYEQYF,TGCGCCAGCAGCCCGGACAGGCGAAGCTCCTACGAGCAGTACTTC
-,TRBV5-1,TRBJ2-1,TRBD1,CASSWDSYNEQFF,TGCGCCAGCAGCTGGGACAGTTACAATGAGCAGTTCTTC
-,TRBV12-5,TRBJ1-5,-,CASAGRGGNQPQHF,TGTGCTAGTGCCGGAAGGGGTGGCAATCAGCCCCAGCATTTT
-,TRBV7-8,TRBJ2-1,-,CASSSRGYEQFF,TGTGCCAGCAGCTCGAGGGGGTATGAGCAGTTCTTC
once,TRBV11-3,TRBJ2-3,TRBD2,CASSLPGLAITDTQYF,TGTGCCAGCAGCCTTCCGGGACTAGCGATCACAGATACGCAGTATTTT
-,TRBV11-2,TRBJ1-2,-,CATIGVYGYTF,TGTGCCACAATAGGGGTCTATGGCTACACCTTC
-,TRBV7-9,TRBJ2-3,TRBD2,CASSLAVSGGDTQYF,TGTGCCAGCAGCTTAGCGGTCAGCGGGGGAGATACGCAGTATTTT
-,TRBV6-6,TRBJ1-1,-,CASTKGNTEAFF,TGTGCCAGCACCAAGGGGAACACTGAAGCTTTCTTT
-,TRBV10-2,TRBJ1-1,-,CASSERGRNTEAFF,TGCGCCAGCAGTGAGAGGGGTAGGAACACTGAAGCTTTCTTT
-,TRBV27,TRBJ2-7,TRBD1,CASSLGTGKYEQYF,TGTGCCAGCAGTTTAGGGACAGGGAAGTACGAGCAGTACTTC
-,TRBV19,TRBJ2-3,TRBD2,CASSIILAGDTQYF,TGTGCCAGTAGTATCATCCTAGCGGGGGATACGCAGTATTTT